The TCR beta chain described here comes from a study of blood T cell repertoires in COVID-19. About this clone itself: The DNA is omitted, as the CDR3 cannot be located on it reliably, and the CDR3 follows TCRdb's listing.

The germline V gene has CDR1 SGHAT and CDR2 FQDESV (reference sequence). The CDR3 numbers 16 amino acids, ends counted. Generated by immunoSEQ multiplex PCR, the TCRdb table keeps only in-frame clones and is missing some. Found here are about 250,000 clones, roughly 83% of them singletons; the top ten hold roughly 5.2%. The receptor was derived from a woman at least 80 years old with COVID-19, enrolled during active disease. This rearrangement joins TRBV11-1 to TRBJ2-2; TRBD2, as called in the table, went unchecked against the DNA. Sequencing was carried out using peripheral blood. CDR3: CASSLMVGGVPGSCFF.